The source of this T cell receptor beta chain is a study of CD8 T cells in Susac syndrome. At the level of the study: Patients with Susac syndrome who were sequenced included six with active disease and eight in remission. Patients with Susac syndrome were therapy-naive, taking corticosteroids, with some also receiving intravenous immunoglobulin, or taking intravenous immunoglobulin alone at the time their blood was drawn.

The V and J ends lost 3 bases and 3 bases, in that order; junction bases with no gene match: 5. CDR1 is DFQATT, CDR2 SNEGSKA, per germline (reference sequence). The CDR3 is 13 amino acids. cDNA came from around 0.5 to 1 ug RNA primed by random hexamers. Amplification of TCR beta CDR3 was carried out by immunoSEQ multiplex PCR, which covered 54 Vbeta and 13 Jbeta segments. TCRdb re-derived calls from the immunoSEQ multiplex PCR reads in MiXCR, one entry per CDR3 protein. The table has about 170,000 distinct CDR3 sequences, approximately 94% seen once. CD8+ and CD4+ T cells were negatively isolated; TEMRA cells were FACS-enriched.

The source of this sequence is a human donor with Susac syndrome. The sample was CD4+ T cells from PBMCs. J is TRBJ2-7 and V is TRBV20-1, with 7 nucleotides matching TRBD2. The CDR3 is CSASGTTHYEQYF. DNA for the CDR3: TGCAGTGCTAGCGGGACTACACACTACGAGCAGTACTTC.